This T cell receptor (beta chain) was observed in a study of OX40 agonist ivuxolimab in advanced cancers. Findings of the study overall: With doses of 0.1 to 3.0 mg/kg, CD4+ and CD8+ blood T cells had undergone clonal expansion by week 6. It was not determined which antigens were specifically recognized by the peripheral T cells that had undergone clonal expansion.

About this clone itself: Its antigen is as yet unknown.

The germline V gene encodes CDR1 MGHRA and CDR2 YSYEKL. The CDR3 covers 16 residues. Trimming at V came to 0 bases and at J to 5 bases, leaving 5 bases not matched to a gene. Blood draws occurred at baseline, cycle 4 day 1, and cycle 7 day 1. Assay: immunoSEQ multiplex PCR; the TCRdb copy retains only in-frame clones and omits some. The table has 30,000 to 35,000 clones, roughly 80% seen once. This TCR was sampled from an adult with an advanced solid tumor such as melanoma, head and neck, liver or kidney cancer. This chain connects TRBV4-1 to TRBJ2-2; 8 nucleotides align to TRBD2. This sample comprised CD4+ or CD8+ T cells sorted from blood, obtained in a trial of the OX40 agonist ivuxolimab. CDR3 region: CASSQEPGLVTGELFF. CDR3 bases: TGCGCCAGCAGCCAAGAACCGGGACTAGTTACCGGGGAGCTGTTTTTT.